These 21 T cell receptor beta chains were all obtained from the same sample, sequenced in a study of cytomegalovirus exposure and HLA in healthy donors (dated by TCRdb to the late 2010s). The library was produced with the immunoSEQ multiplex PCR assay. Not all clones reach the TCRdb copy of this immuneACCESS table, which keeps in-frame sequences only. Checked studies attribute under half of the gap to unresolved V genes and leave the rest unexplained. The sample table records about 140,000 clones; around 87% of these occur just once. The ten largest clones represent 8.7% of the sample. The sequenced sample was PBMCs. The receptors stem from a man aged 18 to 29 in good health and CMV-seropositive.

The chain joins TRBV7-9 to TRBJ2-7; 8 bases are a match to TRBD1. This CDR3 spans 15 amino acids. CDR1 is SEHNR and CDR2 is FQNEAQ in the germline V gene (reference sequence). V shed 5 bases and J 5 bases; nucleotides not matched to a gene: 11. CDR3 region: CASSNPRQGSNEQYF. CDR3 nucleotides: TGTGCCAGCAGCAACCCTAGACAGGGGTCCAACGAGCAGTACTTC.

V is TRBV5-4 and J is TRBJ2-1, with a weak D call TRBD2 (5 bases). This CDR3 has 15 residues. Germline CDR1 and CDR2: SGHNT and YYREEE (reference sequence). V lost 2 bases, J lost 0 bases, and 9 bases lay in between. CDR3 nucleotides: TGTGCCAGCAGCTTTGGACTTAGCTCCTACAATGAGCAGTTCTTC. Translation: CASSFGLSSYNEQFF.

The DNA of the CDR3 is TGTGCCAGCAGTTGGAGGGACAATCAGCCCCAGCATTTT. Translation gives CASSWRDNQPQHF. The V gene is TRBV27, the J gene TRBJ1-5; D is unclear. CDR3 length equals 13 residues. V was trimmed by 4 bases and J by 3 bases, leaving 7 bases between them. Germline CDR1 MNHEY, CDR2 SMNVEV (reference sequence).

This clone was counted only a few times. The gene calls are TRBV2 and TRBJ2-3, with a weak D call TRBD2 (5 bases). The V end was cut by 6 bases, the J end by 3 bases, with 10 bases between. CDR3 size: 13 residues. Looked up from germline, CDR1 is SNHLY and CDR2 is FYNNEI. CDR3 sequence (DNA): TGTGCCAGCAGCGAACTAGATACAGATACGCAGTATTTT. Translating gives CASSELDTDTQYF.

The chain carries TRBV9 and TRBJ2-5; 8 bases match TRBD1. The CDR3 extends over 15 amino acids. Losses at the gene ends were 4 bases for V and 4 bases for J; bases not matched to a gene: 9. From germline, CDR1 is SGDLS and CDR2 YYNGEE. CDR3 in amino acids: CASSPRTGMRETQYF. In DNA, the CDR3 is TGTGCCAGCAGCCCCCGGACAGGGATGAGAGAGACCCAGTACTTC.

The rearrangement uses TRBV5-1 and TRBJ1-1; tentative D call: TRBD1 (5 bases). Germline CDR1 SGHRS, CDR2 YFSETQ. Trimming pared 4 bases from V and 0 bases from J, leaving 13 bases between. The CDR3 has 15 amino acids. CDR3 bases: TGCGCCAGCAGCCCTCGACAAGGGGTGAACACTGAAGCTTTCTTT. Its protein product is CASSPRQGVNTEAFF.

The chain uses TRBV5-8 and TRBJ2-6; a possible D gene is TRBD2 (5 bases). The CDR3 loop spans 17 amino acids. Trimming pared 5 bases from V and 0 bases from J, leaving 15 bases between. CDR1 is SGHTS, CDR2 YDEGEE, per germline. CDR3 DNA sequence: TGTGCCAGCAGTTCTCCGGGAACCAGCTCTGGGGCCAACGTCCTGACTTTC. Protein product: CASSSPGTSSGANVLTF.

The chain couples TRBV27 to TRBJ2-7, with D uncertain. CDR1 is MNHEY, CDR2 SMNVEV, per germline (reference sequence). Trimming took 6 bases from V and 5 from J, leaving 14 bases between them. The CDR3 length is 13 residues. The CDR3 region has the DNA TGTGCCAGCAGACCAGACATGGCCCACGAGCAGTACTTC. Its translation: CASRPDMAHEQYF.

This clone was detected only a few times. For the CDR3, the DNA is TGCAGCGCCCTAGGACTAGCGGGAAGCACAGATACGCAGTATTTT. It translates to CSALGLAGSTDTQYF. The V gene is TRBV29-1, the J gene TRBJ2-3; TRBD2 agrees at 12 bases. The germline V gene encodes CDR1 SQVTM and CDR2 ANQGSEA. CDR3 length: 15 residues. The V gene end was trimmed by 7 bases and the J gene end by 0 bases; junction bases not matched to a gene: 5.

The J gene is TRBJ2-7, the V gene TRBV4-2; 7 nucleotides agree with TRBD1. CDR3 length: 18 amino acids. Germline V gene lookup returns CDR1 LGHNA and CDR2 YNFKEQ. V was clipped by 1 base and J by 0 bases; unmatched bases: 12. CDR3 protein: CASSQALIDRDSSYEQYF. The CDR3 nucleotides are TGTGCCAGCAGCCAAGCATTAATAGACAGGGACAGCTCCTACGAGCAGTACTTC.

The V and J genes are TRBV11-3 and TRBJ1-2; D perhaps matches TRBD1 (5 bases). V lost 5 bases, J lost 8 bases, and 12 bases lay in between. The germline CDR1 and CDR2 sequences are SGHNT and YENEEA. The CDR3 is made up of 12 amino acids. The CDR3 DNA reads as TGTGCCAGCAGCACCCTGGGGCGGGGCTACACCTTC. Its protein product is CASSTLGRGYTF.

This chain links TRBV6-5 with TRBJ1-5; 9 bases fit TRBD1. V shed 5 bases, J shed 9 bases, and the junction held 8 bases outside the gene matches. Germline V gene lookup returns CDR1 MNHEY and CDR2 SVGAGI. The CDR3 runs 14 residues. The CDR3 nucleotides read TGTGCCAGCAGTCCTGACAGGGGGGGTGGGCCCCAGCATTTT. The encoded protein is CASSPDRGGGPQHF.

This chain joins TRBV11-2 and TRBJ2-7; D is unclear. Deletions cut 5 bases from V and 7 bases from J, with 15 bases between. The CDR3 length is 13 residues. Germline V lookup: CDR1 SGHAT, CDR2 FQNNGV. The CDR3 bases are TGTGCCAGCAGCCTTGTCCCCTTATTTGAGCAGTACTTC. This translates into CASSLVPLFEQYF.

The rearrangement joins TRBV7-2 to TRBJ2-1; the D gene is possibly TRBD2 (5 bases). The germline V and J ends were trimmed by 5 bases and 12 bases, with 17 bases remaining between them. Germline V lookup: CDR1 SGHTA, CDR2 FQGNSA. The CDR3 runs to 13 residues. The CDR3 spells CASSPKMDGVQFF. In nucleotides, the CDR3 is TGTGCCAGCAGCCCGAAGATGGACGGGGTGCAGTTCTTC.

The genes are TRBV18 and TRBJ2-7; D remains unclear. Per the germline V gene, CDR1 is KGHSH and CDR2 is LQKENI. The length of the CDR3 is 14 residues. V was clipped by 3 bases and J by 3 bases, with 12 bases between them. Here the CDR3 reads CASSPSGSLYEQYF. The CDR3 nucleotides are TGTGCCAGCTCACCGTCCGGGTCTCTCTACGAGCAGTACTTC.

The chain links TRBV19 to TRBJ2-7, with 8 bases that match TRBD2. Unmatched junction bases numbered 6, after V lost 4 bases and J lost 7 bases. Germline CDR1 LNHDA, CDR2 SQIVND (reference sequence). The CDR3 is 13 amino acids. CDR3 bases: TGTGCCAGTAGTACCCGACTAGCGTGGGAGCAGTACTTC. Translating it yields CASSTRLAWEQYF.

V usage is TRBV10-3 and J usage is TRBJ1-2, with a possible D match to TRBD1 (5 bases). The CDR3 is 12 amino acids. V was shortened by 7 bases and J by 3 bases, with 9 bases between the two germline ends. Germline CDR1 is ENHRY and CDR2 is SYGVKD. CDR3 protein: CAIIDSDYGYTF. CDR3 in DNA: TGTGCCATCATTGACAGCGACTATGGCTACACCTTC.

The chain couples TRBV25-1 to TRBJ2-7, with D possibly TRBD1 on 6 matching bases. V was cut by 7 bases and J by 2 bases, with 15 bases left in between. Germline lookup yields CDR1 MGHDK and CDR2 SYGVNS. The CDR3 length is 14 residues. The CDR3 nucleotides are TGTGCCAGCAATACGACGGACAGTACCTACGAGCAGTACTTC. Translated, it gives CASNTTDSTYEQYF.

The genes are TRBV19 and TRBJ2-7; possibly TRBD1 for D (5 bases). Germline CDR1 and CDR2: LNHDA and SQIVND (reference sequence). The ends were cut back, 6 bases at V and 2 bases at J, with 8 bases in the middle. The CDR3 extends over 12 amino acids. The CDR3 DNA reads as TGTGCCAGTAGCCAAGGGGCCTACGAGCAGTACTTC. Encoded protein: CASSQGAYEQYF.

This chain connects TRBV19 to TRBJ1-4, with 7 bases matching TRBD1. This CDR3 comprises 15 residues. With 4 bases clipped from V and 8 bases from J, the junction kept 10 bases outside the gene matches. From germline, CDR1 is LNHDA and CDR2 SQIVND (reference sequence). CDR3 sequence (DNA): TGTGCCAGTAGTACCCAACAGGGGACGAGGGAAAAACTGTTTTTT. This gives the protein CASSTQQGTREKLFF.

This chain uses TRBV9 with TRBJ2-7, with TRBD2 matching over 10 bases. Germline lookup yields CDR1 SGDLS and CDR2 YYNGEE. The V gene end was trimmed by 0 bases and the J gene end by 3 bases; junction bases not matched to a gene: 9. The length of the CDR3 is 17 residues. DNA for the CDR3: TGTGCCAGCAGCGTAGCCCCTAGCGGGGGTCCGCTCTACGAGCAGTACTTC. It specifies CASSVAPSGGPLYEQYF.